This T cell receptor beta chain emerged from a study of blood T cell repertoires in COVID-19. Study at large: Material from acute and convalescent COVID-19 was sourced from the United States, Italy and Spain.

CDR1 is KGHSH and CDR2 is LQKENI in the germline V gene. V was shortened by 3 bases and J by 3 bases, with 11 bases between the two germline ends. The length of the CDR3 is 14 residues. It was during active infection that Seattle patients were enrolled and then longitudinally followed. Generated by immunoSEQ multiplex PCR, the TCRdb table keeps only in-frame clones and is missing some. The table includes just over 300,000 clones, roughly 86% detected once. The sample comprised peripheral blood. This clonotype was sampled from a young woman with COVID-19, enrolled during active disease. The V and J genes are TRBV18 and TRBJ2-5, with D perhaps TRBD1 (5 bases). In DNA form, the CDR3 reads TGTGCCAGCTCACCTCGGCAGGGAAAAGAGACCCAGTACTTC. Translated: CASSPRQGKETQYF. The variable domain in full, with the rest retrieved from reference TRBV18 and TRBJ2-5, is NAGVMQNPRHLVRRRGQEARLRCSPMKGHSHVYWYRQLPEEGLKFMVYLQKENIIDESGMPKERFSAEFPKEGPSILRIQQVVRGDSAAYFCASSPRQGKETQYFGPGTRLLVL.